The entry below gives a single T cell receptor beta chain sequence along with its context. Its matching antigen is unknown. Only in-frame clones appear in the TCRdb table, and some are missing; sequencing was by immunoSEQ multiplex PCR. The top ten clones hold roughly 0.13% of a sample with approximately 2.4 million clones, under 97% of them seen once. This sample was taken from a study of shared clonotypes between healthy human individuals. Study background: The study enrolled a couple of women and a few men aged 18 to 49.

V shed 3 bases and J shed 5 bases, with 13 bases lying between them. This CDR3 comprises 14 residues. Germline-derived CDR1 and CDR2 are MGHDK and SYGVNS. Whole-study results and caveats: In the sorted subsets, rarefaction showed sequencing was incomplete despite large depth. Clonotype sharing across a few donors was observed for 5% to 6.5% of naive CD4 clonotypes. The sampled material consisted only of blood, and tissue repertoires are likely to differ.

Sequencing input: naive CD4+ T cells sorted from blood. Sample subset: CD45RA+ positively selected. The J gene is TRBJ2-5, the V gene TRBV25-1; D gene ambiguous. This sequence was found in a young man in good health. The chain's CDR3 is CASSEPYYPETQYF. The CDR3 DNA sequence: TGTGCCAGCAGTGAGCCCTACTATCCGGAGACCCAGTACTTC.